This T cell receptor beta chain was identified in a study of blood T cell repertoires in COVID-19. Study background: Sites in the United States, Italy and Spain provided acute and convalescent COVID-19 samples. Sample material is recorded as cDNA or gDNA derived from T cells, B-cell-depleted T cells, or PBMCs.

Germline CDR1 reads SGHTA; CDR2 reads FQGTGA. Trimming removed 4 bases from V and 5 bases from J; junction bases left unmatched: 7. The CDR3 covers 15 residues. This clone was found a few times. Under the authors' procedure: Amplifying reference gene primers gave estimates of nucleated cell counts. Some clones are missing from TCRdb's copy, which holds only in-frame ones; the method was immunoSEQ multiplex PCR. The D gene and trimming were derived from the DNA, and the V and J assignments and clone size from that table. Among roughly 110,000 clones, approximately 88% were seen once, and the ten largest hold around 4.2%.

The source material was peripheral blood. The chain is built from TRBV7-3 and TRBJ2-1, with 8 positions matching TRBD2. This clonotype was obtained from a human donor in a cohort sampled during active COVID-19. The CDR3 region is CASSSGSSGHNEQFF. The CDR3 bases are TGTGCCAGCAGCTCAGGGTCTAGCGGGCACAATGAGCAGTTCTTC.